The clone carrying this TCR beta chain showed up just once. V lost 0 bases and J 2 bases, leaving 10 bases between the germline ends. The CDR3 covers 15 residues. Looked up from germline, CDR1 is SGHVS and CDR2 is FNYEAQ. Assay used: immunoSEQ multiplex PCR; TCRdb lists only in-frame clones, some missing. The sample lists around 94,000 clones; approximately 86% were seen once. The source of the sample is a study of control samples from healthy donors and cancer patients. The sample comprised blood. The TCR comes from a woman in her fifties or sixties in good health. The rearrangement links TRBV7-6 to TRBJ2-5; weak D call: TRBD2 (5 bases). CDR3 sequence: CASSLAPSPQETQYF. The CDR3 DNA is TGTGCCAGCAGCTTAGCACCTAGCCCGCAAGAGACCCAGTACTTC. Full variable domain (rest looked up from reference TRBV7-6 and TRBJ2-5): GAGVSQSPRYKVTKRGQDVALRCDPISGHVSLYWYRQALGQGPEFLTYFNYEAQQDKSGLPNDRFSAERPEGSISTLTIQRTEQRDSAMYRCASSLAPSPQETQYFGPGTRLLVL.